This T cell receptor beta chain was observed in a study of cytomegalovirus exposure and HLA in healthy donors. TCRdb's table, derived via immunoSEQ multiplex PCR, lists solely in-frame clones and lacks some. The table lists 180,000 or so clones, 70% to 85% of them singletons. Sequencing input: PBMCs. The origin of this receptor is a woman aged 30 to 39 in good health and CMV-seropositive.

CDR3 DNA: TGTGCCAGCAGTTACAGCCCCCAGGGGCGGCCTGAAGCTTTCTTT. It is translated as CASSYSPQGRPEAFF. The chain couples TRBV6-5 to TRBJ1-1; D is possibly TRBD1 (6 bases). Germline V gene data show CDR1 as MNHEY and CDR2 as SVGAGI. The CDR3 is 15 residues long. Deletions cut 2 bases from V and 6 bases from J, with 16 bases between.